This paragraph covers one TCR beta chain sequence. Its matching antigen is unknown. Repertoires were generated with immunoSEQ multiplex PCR, while TCRdb's copy carries only in-frame clones and drops some. Here the sample spans about 25,000 clones, approximately 75% being singletons. The germline V and J ends were trimmed by 6 bases and 5 bases, with 14 bases remaining between them. Germline V gene sequence: CDR1 MNHEY, CDR2 SVGAGI. This CDR3 region has 14 residues. The sample is drawn from a study of memory CD4+ T cells and cytomegalovirus serostatus. At the level of the study: This sample comes from healthy Belgian adults, eight or nine CMV seropositive, around 26 seronegative. Study-wide points: The CMV-associated TCR signature appears largely within the CD4+ memory repertoire. Each of approximately 63 CMV-associated TCRbeta sequences occurred in one to five individuals.

Single viable CD3+CD4+CD8-CD45RO+ cells were sorted as the memory CD4+ T cells. Positive selection with CD4 microbeads enriched total CD4+ T cells. This clonotype originated in an adult in good health and CMV-seronegative. The sequenced sample was memory CD4+ T cells from blood. This chain connects TRBV6-5 to TRBJ1-5; unclear D gene. The CDR3: CASRSADSYQPQHF. The CDR3 DNA follows: TGTGCCAGCAGGTCGGCCGATTCCTATCAGCCCCAGCATTTT.